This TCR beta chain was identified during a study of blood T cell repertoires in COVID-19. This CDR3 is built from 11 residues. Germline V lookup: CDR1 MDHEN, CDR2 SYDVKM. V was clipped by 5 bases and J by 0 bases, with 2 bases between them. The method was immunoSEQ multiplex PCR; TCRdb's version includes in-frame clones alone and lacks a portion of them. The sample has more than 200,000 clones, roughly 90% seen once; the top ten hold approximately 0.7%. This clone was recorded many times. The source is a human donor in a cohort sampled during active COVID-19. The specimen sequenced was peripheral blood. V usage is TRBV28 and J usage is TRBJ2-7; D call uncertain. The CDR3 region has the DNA TGTGCCAGCAGTCACTCCTACGAGCAGTACTTC. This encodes CASSHSYEQYF.